A single sample gave rise to the 12 T cell receptor beta chains below, sequenced in a study of regulatory T cells in long-lasting Graves disease. HTBI primers from iRepertoire and Arm-PCR of CDR3 regions yielded the TCR beta libraries. TCRdb re-called the multiplex PCR reads with MiXCR, one entry per CDR3 protein. The profile covers about 540,000 distinct CDR3 sequences, with approximately 13% appearing a single time and more than 8.5% taken by the ten largest. Time point here: newly diagnosed GD, antithyroid drugs for less than 3 months. RNA extracted from PBMCs served as the sequencing template. The same sample was also used in a study of T cells in Graves' hyperthyroidism and ophthalmopathy.

Sequencing was performed on peripheral blood mononuclear cells (PBMCs), taken at new diagnosis, from a patient treated with antithyroid drugs. The receptors shown here come from a young man with Graves disease.

The chain carries TRBV10-3 and TRBJ2-1; 8 nucleotides align to TRBD1. This CDR3 has 13 residues. Germline assignment: CDR1 ENHRY and CDR2 SYGVKD. The ends lost 6 bases at V and 10 bases at J; junction bases unmatched: 8. In DNA, the CDR3 is TGTGCCATCAGATCTTTACAGGGGGTCGAGCAGTTCTTC. It yields the protein CAIRSLQGVEQFF.

This clonotype was counted a few times. The chain couples TRBV28 to TRBJ1-1; TRBD1 matches at 8 bases. There are 14 residues in the CDR3. The V and J ends lost 6 bases and 3 bases, in that order; junction bases with no gene match: 6. The germline V gene encodes CDR1 MDHEN and CDR2 SYDVKM. This chain's CDR3 is CASSPGGAYTEAFF. The CDR3 region has the DNA TGTGCCAGCAGCCCAGGGGGCGCCTACACTGAAGCTTTCTTT.

The V and J genes are TRBV27 and TRBJ2-4, with 7 bases that match TRBD1. V shed 6 bases and J 3 bases; nucleotides not matched to a gene: 14. The germline gives CDR1 MNHEY, CDR2 SMNVEV (reference sequence). The CDR3 length is 17 residues. The CDR3 nucleotides read TGTGCCAGCAGGGGATTAACAGGGGAATTAGGCAAAAACATTCAGTACTTC. Protein product: CASRGLTGELGKNIQYF.

This clonotype has at least ten counts. The chain combines TRBV2 with TRBJ2-7; TRBD2 aligns across 10 bases. J was trimmed by 7 bases and V by 7 bases; bases with no gene match: 10. Per the germline V gene, CDR1 is SNHLY and CDR2 is FYNNEI. This CDR3 is built from 14 residues. The CDR3 loop is CASKALAGASEQYF. CDR3 sequence (DNA): TGTGCCAGCAAGGCCCTAGCGGGAGCAAGTGAGCAGTACTTC.

The chain combines TRBV4-2 with TRBJ2-7; 7 bases match TRBD2. The CDR3 extends over 15 amino acids. The junction had 11 bases not matched to a gene; V was cut back by 4 bases and J by 5 bases. The germline CDR1 and CDR2 sequences are LGHNA and YNFKEQ. The CDR3 spells CASSRGPSGEDEQYF. The CDR3 region has the DNA TGTGCCAGCAGCCGAGGCCCTAGCGGTGAGGACGAGCAGTACTTC.

This clonotype was observed at least ten times. This chain links TRBV12-3 or TRBV12-4 with TRBJ2-5; D is uncertain. The length of the CDR3 is 18 residues. V lost 5 bases to trimming and J lost 4 bases, with 26 bases between them. The CDR3 reads CASSPSRFPLGIRETQYF. The CDR3 DNA reads as TGTGCCAGCAGTCCGTCGCGGTTCCCCTTAGGTATTCGAGAGACCCAGTACTTC.

This clonotype was seen at least ten times. This chain joins TRBV2 and TRBJ2-4, with D perhaps TRBD2 (6 bases). V lost 5 bases, J lost 1 base, and 12 bases lay in between. The length of the CDR3 is 15 residues. Germline CDR1 is SNHLY and CDR2 is FYNNEI. The CDR3 DNA sequence: TGTGCCAGCAGTTTCGGGGGTCTGGCCAAAAACATTCAGTACTTC. It specifies CASSFGGLAKNIQYF. The full variable domain, in which reference TRBV2 and TRBJ2-4 provide the parts outside the CDR3, is EPEVTQTPSHQVTQMGQEVILRCVPISNHLYFYWYRQILGQKVEFLVSFYNNEISEKSEIFDDQFSVERPDGSNFTLKIRSTKLEDSAMYFCASSFGGLAKNIQYFGAGTRLSVL.

This clonotype was counted many times. This sequence joins TRBV27 and TRBJ2-1, with 9 bases matching TRBD2. The germline gives CDR1 MNHEY, CDR2 SMNVEV (reference sequence). Unmatched junction bases numbered 15, after V lost 6 bases and J lost 6 bases. This CDR3 has 17 residues. The CDR3 bases are TGTGCCAGCAGCCCCATAGGAGCGGGAGGTCTCAGCAATGAGCAGTTCTTC. Its translation is CASSPIGAGGLSNEQFF.

This clonotype came up many times. The genes are TRBV9 and TRBJ2-1; either TRBD1 or TRBD2 may supply D (5 bases each). Germline V CDR1 and CDR2: SGDLS, YYNGEE. This CDR3 region has 15 residues. Trimming took off 3 bases at V and 3 bases at J, with 13 bases between the two ends. Here the CDR3 DNA reads TGTGCCAGCAGCGGCCGGGACGGTAACTACAATGAGCAGTTCTTC. Translation gives CASSGRDGNYNEQFF.

This clonotype has more than one count but fewer than ten. The chain links TRBV24-1 to TRBJ2-7; D not certain. V shed 3 bases and J shed 6 bases, with 14 bases lying between them. The CDR3 runs to 14 residues. CDR1 is KGHDR and CDR2 is SFDVKD in the germline V gene. CDR3 in amino acids: CATSDPSATAEQYF. DNA for the CDR3: TGTGCCACCAGTGATCCGTCCGCGACGGCCGAGCAGTACTTC.

Only a few counts were recorded for this clonotype. J is TRBJ2-5 and V is TRBV24-1; TRBD1 might be the D (6 bases). Germline assignment: CDR1 KGHDR and CDR2 SFDVKD. Trimming took 6 bases from V and 4 from J, leaving 11 bases between them. The CDR3 is 13 amino acids. CDR3 DNA sequence: TGTGCCACCAGTACGGACAGTCGAGAGACCCAGTACTTC. Amino acids: CATSTDSRETQYF.

The chain has TRBV19 and TRBJ2-3, with D possibly being TRBD1 (6 bases). Matching the DNA end better, TRBJ1-5 makes the J call doubtful. Germline V gene lookup returns CDR1 LNHDA and CDR2 SQIVND (reference sequence). CDR3 size: 14 residues. The DNA for the CDR3 is TGTGCCAGTAGGATGGGGGCAGTCACAGATACGCAGCATTTT. Its protein is CASRMGAVTDTQHF.